Presented here are 21 T cell receptor beta chains from one specimen sequenced in a study of blood T cell repertoires in COVID-19. TCRdb's copy holds only in-frame clones and misses some; the assay was immunoSEQ multiplex PCR. Among about 200,000 clones listed, 90% to 95% were seen once. Sequenced sample: peripheral blood. The origin of the receptors is a man aged 55 to 70 with COVID-19, enrolled during active disease.

The J gene is TRBJ1-5, the V gene TRBV19, with D perhaps matching TRBD1 (5 bases). Trimming stripped 3 bases from V and 6 bases from J, with 15 bases between. Germline lookup yields CDR1 LNHDA and CDR2 SQIVND (reference sequence). This CDR3 comprises 15 residues. CDR3 loop: CASSIVGQVRQPQHF. The DNA for the CDR3 is TGTGCCAGTAGTATTGTGGGGCAGGTTCGTCAGCCCCAGCATTTT. Complete variable domain (other parts from reference TRBV19 and TRBJ1-5): DGGITQSPKYLFRKEGQNVTLSCEQNLNHDAMYWYRQDPGQGLRLIYYSQIVNDFQKGDIAEGYSVSREKKESFPLTVTSAQKNPTAFYLCASSIVGQVRQPQHFGDGTRLSIL.

This chain uses TRBV6-2 or TRBV6-3 with TRBJ1-5, with TRBD1 matching 9 bases. This CDR3 is 17 amino acids long. Germline lookup yields CDR1 MNHEY and CDR2 SVGEGT. Trimming at V came to 2 bases and at J to 2 bases, leaving 7 bases not matched to a gene. For the CDR3, the DNA is TGTGCCAGCAGTTACGTTACAGGGGGCAGCGGCAATCAGCCCCAGCATTTT. Translated, it gives CASSYVTGGSGNQPQHF.

This chain uses TRBV12-3 or TRBV12-4 with TRBJ1-2, with D possibly matching TRBD1 (5 bases). V was pared by 5 bases and J by 5 bases, with 12 bases between. The CDR3 extends over 13 amino acids. CDR3 protein: CASSSGGVYGYTF. As DNA, the CDR3 is TGTGCCAGCAGTAGCGGGGGTGTGTATGGCTACACCTTC.

The chain combines TRBV6-5 with TRBJ2-7, with 9 bases matching TRBD1. Germline V gene sequence: CDR1 MNHEY, CDR2 SVGAGI. The CDR3 extends over 14 amino acids. Trimming cost V 4 bases and J 6 bases; bases outside gene matches: 7. Here the CDR3 reads CASSWGQGVGEQYF. CDR3 nucleotide sequence: TGTGCCAGCAGTTGGGGACAGGGCGTGGGCGAGCAGTACTTC.

The chain couples TRBV6-5 to TRBJ2-1; the D gene is possibly TRBD1 (6 bases). The ends were cut back, 2 bases at V and 8 bases at J, with 16 bases in the middle. Germline values: CDR1 MNHEY, CDR2 SVGAGI. This CDR3 spans 15 amino acids. The CDR3 nucleotides are TGTGCCAGCAGTTACGGTCTCTTAAAGGGGGATGAGCAGTTCTTC. It is translated as CASSYGLLKGDEQFF.

This clone has only a few counts. Other DNA sequences in this sample translate to the same CDR3. The rearrangement uses TRBV11-2 and TRBJ2-7; no firm D call. The CDR3 sequence is 11 residues long. The V and J ends lost 5 bases and 1 base respectively, with 3 bases between them. Per germline, CDR1 SGHAT and CDR2 FQNNGV. The CDR3: CASSPSYEQYF. The CDR3 DNA follows: TGTGCCAGCAGCCCGTCCTACGAGCAGTACTTC.

This clone was seen once. The genes are TRBV4-3 and TRBJ2-7; D possibly corresponds to TRBD2 (5 bases). The germline CDR1 and CDR2 sequences are LGHNA and YSLEER. Trimming removed 1 base from V and 3 bases from J, with 13 bases in between. This CDR3 is 15 amino acids long. For the CDR3, the DNA is TGCGCCAGCAGCCAAGTAGGAGGCGGTGACTACGAGCAGTACTTC. Protein sequence: CASSQVGGGDYEQYF.

The chain carries TRBV4-1 and TRBJ2-3; 7 bases map to TRBD1. Germline V gene data show CDR1 as MGHRA and CDR2 as YSYEKL. The CDR3 runs 18 residues. The trim removed 4 bases at V and 1 base at J, leaving 14 bases unmatched. The CDR3 protein is CASSLTLGTAWGTDTQYF. The CDR3 DNA sequence: TGCGCCAGCAGCCTTACATTGGGGACAGCCTGGGGCACAGATACGCAGTATTTT.

The chain links TRBV5-5 to TRBJ1-2, with 7 positions matching TRBD1. CDR1 is SGHKS and CDR2 is YYEKEE in the germline V gene (reference sequence). The CDR3 runs to 16 residues. The J segment lost 4 bases and the V segment lost 0 bases, leaving 9 bases of the junction unmatched. The CDR3 loop is CASSLATQGRGYGYTF. DNA of the CDR3: TGTGCCAGCAGCTTGGCCACACAGGGGAGAGGCTATGGCTACACCTTC.

This clone occurred a few times. This sequence joins TRBV4-3 and TRBJ2-5, with TRBD1 matching 9 bases. The CDR3 sequence is 18 residues long. In germline, CDR1 is LGHNA, CDR2 YSLEER. J gave up 0 bases and V 3 bases, and 11 bases lay outside the gene matches. CDR3 sequence (DNA): TGCGCCAGCAGCCAGGAGCCCTATGGACAGGGGTACCAAGAGACCCAGTACTTC. Amino acid sequence: CASSQEPYGQGYQETQYF.

This clone was recorded a few times. The chain joins TRBV14 to TRBJ2-2; 11 nucleotides match TRBD2. The V and J ends lost 3 bases and 3 bases, in that order; junction bases with no gene match: 12. Germline V gives CDR1 SGHDN, CDR2 FVKESK. The CDR3 sequence is 19 residues long. CDR3 coding DNA: TGTGCCAGCAGCCAGAGGGCCAAACTACTAGCGGGAGACACCGGGGAGCTGTTTTTT. It is translated as CASSQRAKLLAGDTGELFF.

The chain uses TRBV6-5 and TRBJ2-7, with 8 bases identical to TRBD2. CDR3 length: 14 residues. Germline CDR1 MNHEY, CDR2 SVGAGI. Trimming at V came to 10 bases and at J to 2 bases, leaving 10 bases not matched to a gene. The CDR3 DNA follows: TGTGCCACCTCGAGGCTAGCGGGCCCCTACGAGCAGTACTTC. Encoded protein: CATSRLAGPYEQYF.

In nucleotides, the CDR3 is TGTGCCTGGAGGGCAGGGGGGAGCGGCAATCAGCCCCAGCATTTT. This sequence encodes CAWRAGGSGNQPQHF. V and J are TRBV30 and TRBJ1-5; 7 nucleotides align to TRBD1. Germline lookup yields CDR1 GTSNPN and CDR2 SVGIG (reference sequence). V shed 3 bases and J 2 bases; nucleotides not matched to a gene: 7. This CDR3 is 15 amino acids long.

The rearrangement links TRBV4-1 to TRBJ1-4; D possibly corresponds to TRBD1 (5 bases). CDR1 is MGHRA, CDR2 YSYEKL, per germline. This CDR3 contains 16 residues. V was pared by 2 bases and J by 8 bases, with 18 bases between. In nucleotides, the CDR3 is TGCGCCAGCAGCCAAAATTTTATTAGGGGTTGGGAAAAACTGTTTTTT. Residues: CASSQNFIRGWEKLFF.

In its sample, this clone was seen once. V gene TRBV12-3 or TRBV12-4 combines with J gene TRBJ1-1, with TRBD1 matching 9 bases. V shed 6 bases, J shed 8 bases, and the junction held 7 bases outside the gene matches. The CDR3 totals 13 residues. CDR3 sequence reads: CASSLDRGREAFF. In DNA form, the CDR3 reads TGTGCCAGCAGCCTGGACAGGGGCAGGGAAGCTTTCTTT.

This chain connects TRBV18 to TRBJ1-5; D is possibly TRBD1 (6 bases). V was pared by 2 bases and J by 3 bases, with 17 bases between. This CDR3 region has 17 residues. Germline V CDR1 and CDR2: KGHSH, LQKENI. CDR3 loop: CASSPNTLDSNNQPQHF. In nucleotides, the CDR3 is TGTGCCAGCTCACCAAACACCTTGGACAGTAACAATCAGCCCCAGCATTTT.

Here the CDR3 DNA reads TGTGCCAGCACATACGGACGGGGGGGACACACTGAAGCTTTCTTT. This encodes CASTYGRGGHTEAFF. The gene calls are TRBV6-5 and TRBJ1-1, with D perhaps TRBD1 (5 bases). CDR1 MNHEY and CDR2 SVGAGI come from the germline V gene. V was pared by 7 bases and J by 3 bases, with 18 bases between. This CDR3 is 15 amino acids long.

The V call is TRBV11-2, the J call TRBJ2-1; D gene unclear. The CDR3 consists of 14 residues. Trimming removed 2 bases from V and 14 bases from J, with 19 bases in between. From germline, CDR1 is SGHAT and CDR2 FQNNGV. The CDR3 region is CASSLPGPGFPKFF. The CDR3 region has the DNA TGTGCCAGCAGCTTACCCGGTCCCGGGTTTCCGAAGTTCTTC.

The rearrangement uses TRBV6-5 and TRBJ1-1; D gene ambiguous. V lost 2 bases, J lost 10 bases, and 11 bases lay in between. The CDR3 length is 12 residues. CDR1 is MNHEY, CDR2 SVGAGI, per germline. For the CDR3, the DNA is TGTGCCAGCAGTTACACGGACGGGAGAGCTTTCTTT. Amino acid sequence: CASSYTDGRAFF.

The chain combines TRBV5-4 with TRBJ2-7, with 7 bases aligning to TRBD2. This CDR3 contains 15 residues. From germline, CDR1 is SGHNT and CDR2 YYREEE (reference sequence). V dropped 5 bases and J dropped 1; count of bases not matched to a gene: 9. This CDR3 is CASSWAAGVSYEQYF. The DNA for the CDR3 is TGTGCCAGCAGTTGGGCCGCGGGGGTTTCCTACGAGCAGTACTTC.

The table lists this clone with a few counts. The chain is built from TRBV18 and TRBJ2-7; D perhaps matches TRBD1 (5 bases). The germline gives CDR1 KGHSH, CDR2 LQKENI. There are 13 residues in the CDR3. The V gene lost 3 bases and the J gene lost 7 bases, with 13 bases spanning the gap. The CDR3 is CASSPLDSGEQYF. The CDR3 coding sequence is TGTGCCAGCTCACCGCTCGACTCAGGGGAGCAGTACTTC.